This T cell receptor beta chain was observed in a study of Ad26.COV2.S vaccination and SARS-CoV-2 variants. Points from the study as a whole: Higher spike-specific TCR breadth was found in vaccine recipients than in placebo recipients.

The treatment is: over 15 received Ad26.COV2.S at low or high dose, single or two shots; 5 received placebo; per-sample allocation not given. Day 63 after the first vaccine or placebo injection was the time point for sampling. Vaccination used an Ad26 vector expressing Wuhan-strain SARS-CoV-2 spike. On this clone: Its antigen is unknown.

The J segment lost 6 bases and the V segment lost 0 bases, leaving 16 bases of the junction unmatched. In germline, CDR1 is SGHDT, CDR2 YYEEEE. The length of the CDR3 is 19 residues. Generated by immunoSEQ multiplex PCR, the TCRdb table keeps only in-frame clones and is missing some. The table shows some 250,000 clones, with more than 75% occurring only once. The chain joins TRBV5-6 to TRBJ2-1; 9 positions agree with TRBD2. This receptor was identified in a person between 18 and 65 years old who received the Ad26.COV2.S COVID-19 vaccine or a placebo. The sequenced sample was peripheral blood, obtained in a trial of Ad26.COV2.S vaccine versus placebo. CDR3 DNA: TGTGCCAGCAGCTTGGCCAAGGGGGTTGCGGGAGGGCGCCTCAATGAGCAGTTCTTC. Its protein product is CASSLAKGVAGGRLNEQFF.